One sample yielded the 16 T cell receptor beta chains listed below, sequenced in a study of blood T cell repertoires in COVID-19. Assay used: immunoSEQ multiplex PCR; TCRdb lists only in-frame clones, some missing. The data show about 94,000 clones, about four fifths seen once. The sequenced sample consisted of peripheral blood. The receptor source for this set is a human donor in a cohort sampled during active COVID-19.

This sequence joins TRBV7-9 and TRBJ1-1; a weak D match, TRBD1 (5 bases). Germline values: CDR1 SEHNR, CDR2 FQNEAQ (reference sequence). The CDR3 extends over 14 amino acids. V was clipped by 5 bases and J by 1 base, with 11 bases between them. Here the CDR3 DNA reads TGTGCCAGCAGCAACAGGACGGAGAACACTGAAGCTTTCTTT. Translation gives CASSNRTENTEAFF. The complete variable domain, with remaining parts taken from reference TRBV7-9 and TRBJ1-1, reads DTGVSQNPRHKITKRGQNVTFRCDPISEHNRLYWYRQTLGQGPEFLTYFQNEAQLEKSRLLSDRFSAERPKGSFSTLEIQRTEQGDSAMYLCASSNRTENTEAFFGQGTRLTVV.

The rearrangement uses TRBV21-1 and TRBJ2-7; the tabulated D call, TRBD2, remains unverified against the DNA. TRBV21-1 is recorded as a pseudogene. The CDR3 runs to 14 residues. The chain's CDR3 is CASSLRRISYEQYF. In nucleotides, the CDR3 is TGTGCCAGCAGCCTAAGGCGGATCTCCTACGAGCAGTACTTC.

The chain carries TRBV7-9 and TRBJ2-7; 8 bases agree with TRBD1. The CDR3 is 15 amino acids. J lost 0 bases, V lost 5 bases, and 6 bases had no gene match. Germline loops: CDR1 SEHNR, CDR2 FQNEAQ (reference sequence). CDR3 loop: CASSLGQASSYEQYF. CDR3 nucleotide sequence: TGTGCCAGCAGCCTGGGACAGGCTAGCTCCTACGAGCAGTACTTC.

The chain couples TRBV25-1 to TRBJ1-5, with a weak D call TRBD1 (5 bases). Trimming shortened V by 4 bases and J by 3 bases, and 13 bases separated the two germline ends. The germline CDR1 and CDR2 sequences are MGHDK and SYGVNS. The CDR3 loop spans 15 amino acids. CDR3 in amino acids: CASSGGDRFNQPQHF. Here the CDR3 DNA reads TGTGCCAGCAGTGGGGGTGACAGATTCAATCAGCCCCAGCATTTT.

The V call is TRBV7-2, the J call TRBJ2-6, with a weak D call TRBD2 (6 bases). The V gene's germline CDR1 is SGHTA and CDR2 FQGNSA. With 2 bases removed from V and 4 bases from J, the gap between germline ends came to 12 bases. The CDR3 sequence is 16 residues long. CDR3 protein: CASSLSTGAGANVLTF. The CDR3 nucleotides read TGTGCCAGCAGCTTATCGACGGGAGCCGGGGCCAACGTCCTGACTTTC.

The J gene is TRBJ2-7, the V gene TRBV28, with D possibly being TRBD2 (6 bases). The germline V and J ends were trimmed by 1 base and 3 bases, with 13 bases remaining between them. The CDR3 is made up of 15 amino acids. Germline CDR1 is MDHEN and CDR2 is SYDVKM. CDR3 residues: CASSLFGGVLYEQYF. CDR3 nucleotides: TGTGCCAGCAGTTTATTCGGCGGGGTCCTCTACGAGCAGTACTTC.

This chain connects TRBV10-2 to TRBJ1-2; TRBD1 agrees at 8 bases. CDR1 is WSHSY, CDR2 SAAADI, per germline. CDR3 length equals 16 residues. After removal of 7 bases from V and 2 bases from J, the junction contained 12 bases not matched to a gene. Here the CDR3 DNA reads TGCGCCAGCACCCCGTTACAGGGGGGCGCGAACTATGGCTACACCTTC. Amino acid sequence: CASTPLQGGANYGYTF.

The chain couples TRBV2 to TRBJ2-3; D is perhaps TRBD2 (6 bases). This CDR3 is built from 13 residues. V shed 6 bases and J shed 5 bases, with 12 bases lying between them. Germline CDR1 reads SNHLY; CDR2 reads FYNNEI. The chain's CDR3 is CASSLKGLDTQYF. Here the CDR3 DNA reads TGTGCCAGCAGCTTGAAGGGACTAGATACGCAGTATTTT.

The chain combines TRBV28 with TRBJ2-6, with 10 bases lining up with TRBD1. Germline-derived CDR1 and CDR2 are MDHEN and SYDVKM. The CDR3 runs to 16 residues. J was trimmed by 3 bases and V by 10 bases; bases with no gene match: 9. In DNA, the CDR3 is TGTGCCACTTCGACAGGGGGCGCGGGTGGGGCCAACGTCCTGACTTTC. It translates to CATSTGGAGGANVLTF.

The V gene is TRBV12-3 or TRBV12-4, the J gene TRBJ2-6; D is uncertain. CDR3 size: 13 residues. Trimming left V 8 bases short and J 0 bases short, with 5 bases between. The CDR3 DNA reads as TGTGCCAGCTGGAGCTCTGGGGCCAACGTCCTGACTTTC. Its protein product is CASWSSGANVLTF.

The rearrangement uses TRBV28 and TRBJ2-7; 10 nucleotides align to TRBD1. CDR3 length: 14 amino acids. Trimming took 7 bases from V and 9 from J; bases not matched to a gene: 12. The V gene's germline CDR1 is MDHEN and CDR2 SYDVKM. The CDR3 loop is CASKAGTGVIGQYF. CDR3 in DNA: TGTGCCAGCAAGGCCGGGACAGGGGTAATAGGGCAGTACTTC. The full variable domain, with the rest looked up from reference TRBV28 and TRBJ2-7, is DVKVTQSSRYLVKRTGEKVFLECVQDMDHENMFWYRQDPGLGLRLIYFSYDVKMKEKGDIPEGYSVSREKKERFSLILESASTNQTSMYLCASKAGTGVIGQYFGPGTRLTVT.

This clone has a handful of counts. As DNA, the CDR3 is TGTGCCAGCAGCTGGGGGGGAGGTAAAGTTAACTACGAGCAGTACTTC. The encoded protein is CASSWGGGKVNYEQYF. The chain carries TRBV5-5 and TRBJ2-7; TRBD2 agrees at 7 bases. This CDR3 contains 16 residues. Germline-derived CDR1 and CDR2 are SGHKS and YYEKEE (reference sequence). J lost 3 bases, V lost 3 bases, and 12 bases had no gene match.

DNA of the CDR3: TGTGCCAGCTCACCAGTTGTGGAGGTCTCTGGGGCCAACGTCCTGACTTTC. This encodes CASSPVVEVSGANVLTF. The gene calls are TRBV18 and TRBJ2-6, with a tentative D call TRBD2 (5 bases). Germline V lookup: CDR1 KGHSH, CDR2 LQKENI. The V end was cut by 2 bases, the J end by 0 bases, with 11 bases between. The length of the CDR3 is 17 residues.

This chain connects TRBV12-3 or TRBV12-4 to TRBJ2-5; 7 positions agree with TRBD1. This CDR3 comprises 13 residues. J lost 5 bases, V lost 1 base, and 1 base had no gene match. The CDR3 reads CASSLVGGETQYF. CDR3 nucleotide sequence: TGTGCCAGCAGTTTAGTAGGGGGCGAGACCCAGTACTTC.

V usage is TRBV7-2 and J usage is TRBJ2-4; D may be TRBD1 (6 bases). Per germline, CDR1 SGHTA and CDR2 FQGNSA. V dropped 5 bases and J dropped 6 bases, with 14 bases sitting between them. This CDR3 is built from 14 residues. The CDR3 spells CASSGGRGLNIQYF. The CDR3 DNA is TGTGCCAGCAGCGGAGGCAGGGGCTTAAACATTCAGTACTTC.

This clone was observed once. The chain joins TRBV30 to TRBJ1-4; 7 nucleotides align to TRBD1. Germline CDR1 is GTSNPN and CDR2 is SVGIG (reference sequence). The CDR3 is 17 residues long. V lost 3 bases, J lost 4 bases, and 14 bases stayed unmatched. The CDR3 nucleotides are TGTGCCTGGAGCGACCTACAGCCGGGACAGATTAATGAAAAACTGTTTTTT. This sequence encodes CAWSDLQPGQINEKLFF.